This TCR beta chain is from a study of cytomegalovirus exposure and HLA in healthy donors. Study-wide context: An earlier analysis identified fewer than 130 million unique TCR beta sequences in about 190 million T cells. Counted in an early data release were about 85 million unique TCRs from HLA-typed donors.

Germline lookup yields CDR1 SGHNT and CDR2 YYREEE (reference sequence). V was pared by 3 bases and J by 0 bases, with 16 bases between. The CDR3 has 16 amino acids. PCR primers comprised 60 Vbeta and 13 Jbeta primers. The protocol was immunoSEQ multiplex PCR, while the TCRdb copy is restricted to in-frame clones and leaves out a portion. Found here are 100,000 or so clones, just under 75% of them singletons; the top ten hold more than 2%. V gene TRBV5-4 combines with J gene TRBJ2-7; tentative D call: TRBD1 (7 bases). This TCR was sampled from a human donor in good health. The sample consisted of PBMCs. Written as DNA, the CDR3 is TGTGCCAGCAGCTCGGGGGACAGCAAATCCTCCTACGAGCAGTACTTC. This translates into CASSSGDSKSSYEQYF.